Presented here are 10 T cell receptor beta chains from one specimen sequenced in a study of tissue T cells after allogeneic stem cell transplantation. The data were produced by immunoSEQ multiplex PCR, yet TCRdb's version contains in-frame clones alone and is incomplete. The table lists 15,000 to 20,000 clones, less than 85% of them singletons. Material for sequencing was spleen. All receptors come from a female BALB/c mouse in good health. This strain has MHC haplotype H2-d.

Details on this clone: Germline and genes: mouse. The same CDR3 is also encoded by other DNA sequences in this sample. CDR3 region: CAWDWGSSQNTLYF. Incomplete CDR3 DNA: TGTGCCTGGGACTGGGGTTCTAGTCAAAACACCTTGTAC. V usage is TRBV31 and J usage is TRBJ2-4; TRBD2 matches at 8 bases. Read coverage stops 1 residue before the CDR3 terminus; the germline J gene supplies the remainder. The CDR3 loop spans 14 amino acids. V lost 5 bases to trimming and J lost 0 bases; unmatched junction nucleotides: 4. Germline CDR1 is GKSSPN and CDR2 is SITVG.

In the case of this clone: The genes and germline here are from mouse. The read comes to an end 1 residue before the CDR3 does, leaving the germline J gene to fill in the end. The gene calls are TRBV1 and TRBJ1-5; D is perhaps TRBD1 (6 bases). The CDR3 loop spans 15 amino acids. Trimming stripped 0 bases from V and 4 bases from J, with 10 bases between. Germline V lookup: CDR1 NSQYPW, CDR2 LRSPGD (reference sequence). Partial CDR3 DNA: TGCACCTGCAGTGCAGATGGGGGACAAAACCAGGCTCCGCTT. It is translated as CTCSADGGQNQAPL. The whole CDR3 reads CTCSADGGQNQAPLF.

This clone was detected only a few times. Gene labels here are mouse ones. The observed sequence ends 1 residue before the CDR3 terminus, with the missing tail filled in from the germline J gene. The rearrangement joins TRBV13-1 to TRBJ1-3; 8 bases are a match to TRBD1. The CDR3 has 14 amino acids. With V trimmed by 7 bases and J by 1 base, 4 bases remained unmatched. CDR1 is NSHNY, CDR2 SYGAGN, per germline. The CDR3 here is CASRTGRSGNTLYF. Incomplete CDR3 DNA: TGTGCCAGCCGGACAGGGAGATCTGGAAATACGCTCTAT.

Comments on this clone: Gene names follow the mouse nomenclature. From the germline J gene comes the end of the CDR3, since the read stops 1 residue before it. The V and J genes are TRBV29 and TRBJ2-4, with 8 bases that match TRBD2. Trimming removed 1 base from V and 8 bases from J; junction bases left unmatched: 5. The CDR3 extends over 14 amino acids. The germline CDR1 and CDR2 sequences are MSHET and SYDVDS. CDR3 sequence: CASSLLRGGGTLYF. The covered CDR3 bases are TGTGCTAGCAGTTTATTGAGGGGGGGCGGCACCTTGTAC. Combining the CDR3 with reference TRBV29 and TRBJ2-4 gives the whole variable domain DMKVTQMPRYLIKRMGENVLLECGQDMSHETMYWYRQDPGLGLQLIYISYDVDSNSEGDIPKGYRVSRKKREHFSLILDSAKTNQTSVYFCASSLLRGGGTLYFGAGTRLSVL.

Comments on this clone: Genes and germline come from the mouse. Read coverage stops 1 residue before the CDR3 terminus; the germline J gene supplies the remainder. The chain uses TRBV4 and TRBJ2-5; tentative D call: TRBD1 (6 bases). The CDR3 covers 15 residues. The germline CDR1 and CDR2 sequences are LGHDT and YNNKQL (reference sequence). With 3 bases removed from V and 3 bases from J, the gap between germline ends came to 13 bases. The part of the CDR3 DNA that was read is TGTGCCAGCAGCTACTCTCAGGGGTTTCAAGACACCCAGTAC. It is translated as CASSYSQGFQDTQY. The full CDR3 protein is CASSYSQGFQDTQYF. The whole variable domain, remainder taken from reference TRBV4 and TRBJ2-5, is ETAVFQTPNYHVTQVGNEVSFNCKQTLGHDTMYWYKQDSKKLLKIMFSYNNKQLIVNETVPRRFSPQSSDKAHLNLRIKSVEPEDSAVYLCASSYSQGFQDTQYFGPGTRLLVL.

Details on this clone: Gene names and germline refer to mouse. The read ends 1 residue shy of where the CDR3 ends; the end is completed using the germline J gene. The chain joins TRBV13-3 to TRBJ1-1, with 8 bases aligning to TRBD1. V trimming: 5 bases; J trimming: 5 bases; junction bases outside the gene matches: 8. The CDR3 has 14 amino acids. Germline V gives CDR1 NNHDY, CDR2 SYVADS. CDR3 bases read: TGTGCCAGCAGCGAACAGGGGGAGGGTACAGAAGTCTTC. As protein: CASSEQGEGTEVF. The complete CDR3 protein is CASSEQGEGTEVFF.

This clone was seen a handful of times. Gene names denote mouse genes. The read terminates 1 residue ahead of where the CDR3 ends, so the germline J gene completes it. The chain employs TRBV14 and TRBJ2-3; the match to TRBD1 covers 9 bases. CDR3 length: 17 residues. Germline assignment: CDR1 SGHDT and CDR2 FRDEAV. V gave up 5 bases and J gave up 0 bases; unmatched junction bases: 10. CDR3: CASSPGQGEASAETLYF. CDR3 DNA (partial): TGTGCCAGCAGCCCGGGACAGGGAGAGGCTAGTGCAGAAACGCTGTAT. The complete variable domain, with remaining parts taken from reference TRBV14 and TRBJ2-3, reads EAGVTQSPRYAVLQEGQAVSFWCDPISGHDTLYWYQQPRDQGPQLLVYFRDEAVIDNSQLPSDRFSAVRPKGTNSTLKIQSAKQGDTATYLCASSPGQGEASAETLYFGSGTRLTVL.

In the case of this clone: Mouse gene names and germline throughout. The read terminates 1 residue ahead of where the CDR3 ends, so the germline J gene completes it. The rearrangement joins TRBV13-1 to TRBJ2-2; D may be TRBD1 (7 bases). The CDR3 has 15 amino acids. From germline, CDR1 is NSHNY and CDR2 SYGAGN. V was cut by 2 bases and J by 0 bases, with 8 bases left in between. The sequenced CDR3 bases are TGTGCCAGCAGTGAAGGGGGCCCAAACACCGGGCAGCTCTAC. Translated, it gives CASSEGGPNTGQLY. The entire CDR3 sequence reads CASSEGGPNTGQLYF.

A word on this clone: Gene names and germline refer to mouse. The read finishes 1 residue shy of the CDR3 end, and the germline J gene is used to complete it. The chain couples TRBV5 to TRBJ1-4; no clear D gene. The CDR3 length is 14 residues. Trimming shortened V by 1 base and J by 0 bases, and 3 bases separated the two germline ends. Germline CDR1 reads LGHNA; CDR2 reads YNLKQL (reference sequence). Incomplete CDR3 DNA: TGTGCCAGCAGCCAAGCACTTTCCAACGAAAGATTATTT. Amino acids: CASSQALSNERLF. The full CDR3 reads CASSQALSNERLFF.

Worth noting for this clone: The gene symbols are mouse symbols. The sequence runs out 1 residue before the end of the CDR3; the remainder is reconstructed from the germline J gene. The rearrangement links TRBV1 to TRBJ2-4; 11 nucleotides line up with TRBD2. V was clipped by 3 bases and J by 5 bases; unmatched bases: 1. The germline V gene has CDR1 NSQYPW and CDR2 LRSPGD (reference sequence). This CDR3 has 14 residues. The covered CDR3 bases are TGCACCTGCAGTGCCGGACTGGGGGGAAACACCTTGTAC. Its translation is CTCSAGLGGNTLY. The full CDR3 sequence reads CTCSAGLGGNTLYF.